Listed below are T cell receptor beta chains from one sample, sequenced in a study of blood T cell repertoires in COVID-19. Using immunoSEQ multiplex PCR, the repertoire was profiled, and TCRdb retains in-frame clones only, with some absent. The data contain some 270,000 clones, roughly 89% of them seen just once; the ten biggest clones take up roughly 4.8%. Sequenced input: peripheral blood. The receptors were sampled from a woman aged 40 to 49 who had recovered from COVID-19. Both conserved end residues are part of each CDR3. Each record gives: J gene, D gene, V gene, clone size, CDR3 DNA, CDR3 protein. The D gene is left open where the match is weak. The listing skips clone size in some rows; elsewhere it reads once, few, many or a size class.

TRBJ2-1,TRBD1,TRBV5-1,-,TGCGCCAGCAGCTTGGTGGGACAGGGAAGGGCACGAGAGCAGTTCTTC,CASSLVGQGRAREQFF
TRBJ2-1,TRBD1,TRBV19,-,TGTGCCAGTAGGCCGGGACAGACTTGGGATGAGCAGTTCTTC,CASRPGQTWDEQFF
TRBJ1-2,-,TRBV2,-,TGTGCCAGCCAAGCGGGCTACACCTTC,CASQAGYTF
TRBJ2-7,-,TRBV6-5,-,TGTGCCAGCTTAGTGGGCAGGGGCACCTACGAGCAGTACTTC,CASLVGRGTYEQYF
TRBJ2-5,TRBD1,TRBV7-6,-,TGTGCCAGCAGCCTGGACAGGGGGCGGGAGACCCAGTACTTC,CASSLDRGRETQYF
TRBJ1-1,-,TRBV7-2,-,TGTGCCAGCAGCTTTAGGGGTAGTGACACTGAAGCTTTCTTT,CASSFRGSDTEAFF
TRBJ2-2,-,TRBV5-5,-,TGTGCCAGCAGCTTGGAACTTGCCCCAACCGGGGAGCTGTTTTTT,CASSLELAPTGELFF
TRBJ2-7,-,TRBV2,-,TGTGCCAGCTCTGACGCCGCTGGACAGAACTACGAGCAGTACTTC,CASSDAAGQNYEQYF
TRBJ2-7,TRBD2,TRBV19,-,TGTGCCAGTAGTAAGTTCGGGGGGGAATCCTACGAGCAGTACTTC,CASSKFGGESYEQYF
TRBJ2-1,TRBD1,TRBV27,-,TGTGCCAGCACAATCCGAGGACCGGGACAGCCCAATGAGCAGTTCTTC,CASTIRGPGQPNEQFF
TRBJ1-1,TRBD1,TRBV5-6,-,TGTGCCAGCAGCTTGGGCAGGGGGCATCACACTGAAGCTTTCTTT,CASSLGRGHHTEAFF
TRBJ2-5,TRBD1,TRBV7-6,once,TGTGCCAGCAGTCGGACAGGGGGCTACGAGACCCAGTACTTC,CASSRTGGYETQYF
TRBJ2-2,-,TRBV2,-,TGTGCCAGCAGTGACGTCGGGGAGCTGTTTTTT,CASSDVGELFF
TRBJ1-2,-,TRBV15,-,TGTGCCACCAGCACCAGTTATGGCTACACCTTC,CATSTSYGYTF
TRBJ2-3,TRBD1,TRBV10-3,-,TGTGCCATCAGGGAATTGACAGGGGAGGGCACAGATACGCAGTATTTT,CAIRELTGEGTDTQYF
TRBJ1-2,-,TRBV18,-,TGTGCCAGCTCACCACCCCCAGGTTATGGCTACACCTTC,CASSPPPGYGYTF
TRBJ2-7,-,TRBV11-3,-,TGTGCCAGCAGCTTTAATTCCTACGAGCAGTACTTC,CASSFNSYEQYF